A single sample gave rise to the 16 T cell receptor beta chains below, sequenced in a study of blood T cell repertoires in COVID-19. The method was immunoSEQ multiplex PCR; TCRdb's version includes in-frame clones alone and lacks a portion of them. The sample has about 230,000 clones, approximately 85% seen once. Material for sequencing was peripheral blood. These receptors all stem from a man aged 50 or older with COVID-19, enrolled during active disease.

The chain is built from TRBV7-8 and TRBJ2-3; tentatively, D is TRBD1 (6 bases). The CDR3 is 18 residues long. V dropped 2 bases and J dropped 4 bases, with 22 bases sitting between them. CDR1 and CDR2 from the germline V gene are SGHVS and FQNEAQ. DNA for the CDR3: TGTGCCAGCAGCTTACCGCTCGGGAAGAACAGGGACGCAGATACGCAGTATTTT. This translates into CASSLPLGKNRDADTQYF.

The V and J genes are TRBV19 and TRBJ1-3; TRBD1 matches 7 bases. The junction had 8 bases not matched to a gene; V was cut back by 6 bases and J by 0 bases. Germline values: CDR1 LNHDA, CDR2 SQIVND (reference sequence). This CDR3 has 16 residues. The CDR3 reads CASRLTGTSSGNTIYF. CDR3 DNA sequence: TGTGCCAGTAGGCTGACAGGGACCTCCTCTGGAAACACCATATATTTT.

V and J are TRBV5-1 and TRBJ2-2, with 7 bases fitting TRBD1. The trim removed 10 bases at V and 4 bases at J, leaving 7 bases unmatched. The CDR3 contains 13 residues. Germline V lookup: CDR1 SGHRS, CDR2 YFSETQ. The CDR3 DNA reads TGCGCCTCACAGGGGCAGGGCACCGGGGAGCTGTTTTTT. Amino acids: CASQGQGTGELFF.

This clone was seen once. This chain joins TRBV7-2 and TRBJ1-1; 12 bases are a match to TRBD1. After removal of 1 base from V and 8 bases from J, the junction contained 5 bases not matched to a gene. The CDR3 totals 15 residues. CDR1 and CDR2 from the germline V gene are SGHTA and FQGNSA. CDR3 nucleotide sequence: TGTGCCAGCAGCTTAGTTGGGACAGGGGGCAAGGAAGCTTTCTTT. As protein: CASSLVGTGGKEAFF.

This chain links TRBV9 with TRBJ2-1; 9 nucleotides agree with TRBD2. V was clipped by 0 bases and J by 8 bases; unmatched bases: 6. The CDR3 extends over 15 amino acids. Germline CDR1 and CDR2: SGDLS and YYNGEE. CDR3 residues: CASSVGGTSKDEQFF. CDR3 nucleotides: TGTGCCAGCAGCGTAGGTGGGACTAGCAAGGATGAGCAGTTCTTC.

This clone was detected only once. This chain connects TRBV19 to TRBJ1-1; tentative D call: TRBD1 (6 bases). V gave up 6 bases and J gave up 3 bases, with 23 bases separating them. The length of the CDR3 is 17 residues. Germline CDR1 LNHDA, CDR2 SQIVND (reference sequence). Here the CDR3 DNA reads TGTGCCAGTAGCGCCAGTCGGGGGGGCAAAACGTACACTGAAGCTTTCTTT. Translated, it gives CASSASRGGKTYTEAFF.

The V and J genes are TRBV3-1 (or the pseudogene TRBV3-2) and TRBJ2-3; 8 nucleotides match TRBD1. V lost 2 bases and J lost 5; bases outside the gene matches: 6. CDR1 is LGHDT and CDR2 is YNNKEL in the germline V gene (reference sequence). This CDR3 has 15 residues. CDR3 residues: CASSQRQGAVDTQYF. The CDR3 DNA follows: TGTGCCAGCAGCCAAAGGCAGGGGGCGGTAGATACGCAGTATTTT.

This sequence joins TRBV5-4 and TRBJ1-2; 9 nucleotides line up with TRBD1. The V gene end was trimmed by 4 bases and the J gene end by 3 bases; junction bases not matched to a gene: 7. The CDR3 runs to 15 residues. Germline CDR1 SGHNT, CDR2 YYREEE (reference sequence). CDR3: CASSQGQGSDYGYTF. As DNA, the CDR3 is TGTGCCAGCAGCCAAGGACAGGGGAGCGACTATGGCTACACCTTC.

The chain carries TRBV11-2 and TRBJ1-4; 9 nucleotides match TRBD1. This CDR3 has 17 residues. With V trimmed by 0 bases and J by 7 bases, 9 bases remained unmatched. Germline V gene lookup returns CDR1 SGHAT and CDR2 FQNNGV. The CDR3: CASSLDRGTGRGEKLFF. The DNA for the CDR3 is TGTGCCAGCAGCTTAGATCGGGGGACAGGGAGAGGTGAAAAACTGTTTTTT.

The rearrangement links TRBV19 to TRBJ2-5; possibly TRBD2 for D (6 bases). The CDR3 runs 13 residues. Trimming cost V 3 bases and J 5 bases, with 10 bases left between them. Per the germline V gene, CDR1 is LNHDA and CDR2 is SQIVND (reference sequence). CDR3 DNA: TGTGCCAGTAGTATGTCGGGGGTGGAGACCCAGTACTTC. As protein: CASSMSGVETQYF.

The chain recombines TRBV27 with TRBJ2-5, with TRBD2 as a possible D gene (5 bases). The CDR3 extends over 18 amino acids. With 2 bases removed from V and 7 bases from J, the gap between germline ends came to 26 bases. Germline CDR1 and CDR2: MNHEY and SMNVEV (reference sequence). For the CDR3, the DNA is TGTGCCAGCAGTTTAAGAGCCCAATCCTCGACACCCGGGGTGACCCAGTACTTC. As protein: CASSLRAQSSTPGVTQYF.

This clone was seen more than once but under ten times. This chain connects TRBV4-3 to TRBJ1-1; possibly TRBD1 for D (6 bases). In germline, CDR1 is LGHNA, CDR2 YSLEER. CDR3 length: 14 residues. V lost 1 base to trimming and J lost 1 base, with 7 bases between them. CDR3 nucleotides: TGCGCCAGCAGCCAAGGGACAGCGAACACTGAAGCTTTCTTT. It specifies CASSQGTANTEAFF.

The rearrangement links TRBV19 to TRBJ2-1, with 14 bases matching TRBD2. CDR3 length: 16 residues. J was trimmed by 4 bases and V by 4 bases; bases with no gene match: 3. Germline CDR1 and CDR2: LNHDA and SQIVND (reference sequence). CDR3 sequence reads: CASSKGLAGGYNEQFF. The CDR3 nucleotides read TGTGCCAGTAGTAAAGGACTAGCGGGGGGATACAATGAGCAGTTCTTC.

V gene TRBV13 combines with J gene TRBJ1-1, with 7 bases lining up with TRBD1. Germline assignment: CDR1 PRHDT and CDR2 FYEKMQ (reference sequence). The J segment lost 0 bases and the V segment lost 6 bases, leaving 10 bases of the junction unmatched. The CDR3 has 16 amino acids. CDR3 amino acids: CASRRQGRNMNTEAFF. The CDR3 DNA is TGTGCCAGCAGGAGACAGGGTAGAAACATGAACACTGAAGCTTTCTTT.

The chain recombines TRBV6-2 or TRBV6-3 with TRBJ1-1; unclear D gene. CDR1 and CDR2 (germline): MNHEY, SVGEGT. The V gene lost 0 bases and the J gene lost 0 bases, with 8 bases spanning the gap. The CDR3 loop spans 15 amino acids. The CDR3 here is CASSYSGRLNTEAFF. CDR3 DNA: TGTGCCAGCAGTTACTCGGGGAGATTGAACACTGAAGCTTTCTTT.

This sequence joins TRBV5-1 and TRBJ2-7; 8 bases are shared with TRBD2. The CDR3 loop spans 14 amino acids. V dropped 0 bases and J dropped 4; count of bases not matched to a gene: 3. Germline CDR1 is SGHRS and CDR2 is YFSETQ. This chain's CDR3 is CASSLGPGGYEQYF. Here the CDR3 DNA reads TGCGCCAGCAGCTTGGGACCGGGGGGGTACGAGCAGTACTTC.